The 30 T cell receptor beta chains below all came from one sample that was sequenced in a study of breast tumors, draining lymph nodes, adjacent tissues. TCRdb re-derived calls from the multiplex PCR reads in MiXCR, one entry per CDR3 protein. Seen here are around 170,000 distinct CDR3 sequences, roughly a third observed once, and the top ten hold about 3.9%. Breast cancer patients provided tissue from their axillary draining lymph nodes. Sequencing used axillary lymph node tissue. The receptors originated from a female donor with breast cancer. Some clones in this sample may be carry-over from other donors' samples.

On this clonotype itself: A much larger clone sits a single nucleotide away, making a read error possible. The chain has TRBV6-4 and TRBJ2-1, with D possibly matching TRBD2 (6 bases). Looked up from germline, CDR1 is MRHNA and CDR2 is SNTAGT. This CDR3 has 14 amino acids. CDR3 sequence reads: CASSHSPGVNERFF. Here the CDR3 DNA reads TGTGCCAGCAGTCACTCCCCGGGAGTCAATGAGCGGTTCTTC.

This clonotype was picked up many times. This sequence joins TRBV19 and TRBJ2-7; 12 bases line up with TRBD1. Trimming took 2 bases from V and 6 from J; bases not matched to a gene: 5. From germline, CDR1 is LNHDA and CDR2 SQIVND (reference sequence). The CDR3 is 15 residues long. The CDR3 sequence: CASSIQGTGGREQYF. CDR3 nucleotide sequence: TGTGCCAGTAGTATACAAGGGACAGGGGGCCGCGAGCAGTACTTC.

This sequence joins TRBV6-5 and TRBJ1-5, with D perhaps TRBD1 (5 bases). The length of the CDR3 is 15 residues. Trimming removed 0 bases at V and 6 bases at J, with 12 bases between. From germline, CDR1 is MNHEY and CDR2 SVGAGI. CDR3 in amino acids: CASSYSARAGQPQHF. CDR3 coding DNA: TGTGCCAGCAGTTACTCGGCCAGGGCGGGTCAGCCCCAGCATTTT.

This clonotype was counted ten times or more. The V call is TRBV5-6, the J call TRBJ2-2; D call uncertain. The CDR3 sequence is 13 residues long. V gave up 0 bases and J gave up 6 bases, with 6 bases separating them. Germline V gene sequence: CDR1 SGHDT, CDR2 YYEEEE. In DNA, the CDR3 is TGTGCCAGCAGCTTGGGTCCTCCCGGGGAGCTGTTTTTT. It is translated as CASSLGPPGELFF.

This clonotype was seen repeatedly, ten times or more. The gene calls are TRBV5-1 and TRBJ2-6, with D unresolved. The CDR3 has 14 residues. Germline CDR1 reads SGHRS; CDR2 reads YFSETQ. V was cut by 0 bases and J by 1 base, with 2 bases left in between. CDR3 nucleotides: TGCGCCAGCAGCTTGGATTCTGGGGCCAACGTCCTGACTTTC. This codes for CASSLDSGANVLTF.

This chain joins TRBV2 and TRBJ2-3; 8 bases align to TRBD2. The CDR3 extends over 16 amino acids. The J segment lost 0 bases and the V segment lost 8 bases, leaving 10 bases of the junction unmatched. From germline, CDR1 is SNHLY and CDR2 FYNNEI. CDR3 DNA: TGTGCCAGCGTTGACCGCGGGAGGCCTAGCACAGATACGCAGTATTTT. Translated: CASVDRGRPSTDTQYF.

The gene calls are TRBV24-1 and TRBJ2-5, with 11 positions matching TRBD2. The CDR3 loop spans 15 amino acids. Germline-derived CDR1 and CDR2 are KGHDR and SFDVKD. The junction had 5 bases not matched to a gene; V was cut back by 7 bases and J by 2 bases. In nucleotides, the CDR3 is TGTGCCACCAGCAGCGTAGCGGGGGGGCAAGAGACCCAGTACTTC. This sequence encodes CATSSVAGGQETQYF.

Comment on this clonotype: The junction differs from germline at one of its ends, possibly a read error. This chain links TRBV7-7 with TRBJ2-3; D remains unclear. The germline V gene encodes CDR1 SSHAT and CDR2 FNYEAQ (reference sequence). This CDR3 is built from 14 residues. The CDR3 DNA sequence: TGTGCTAGCAGCGCCTCGAATCCCACAGATACGCAGTATTTT. It is translated as CASSASNPTDTQYF.

The table lists this clonotype with many counts. This chain connects TRBV18 to TRBJ2-3; 8 nucleotides agree with TRBD2. The CDR3 consists of 16 residues. Germline V gives CDR1 KGHSH, CDR2 LQKENI. Unmatched junction bases numbered 7, after V lost 2 bases and J lost 3 bases. The CDR3 region is CASSPSLERETDTQYF. The CDR3 region has the DNA TGTGCCAGCTCACCATCTCTCGAGCGGGAGACAGATACGCAGTATTTT.

This chain links TRBV10-3 with TRBJ1-4; D perhaps matches TRBD1 (6 bases). Germline V gene lookup returns CDR1 ENHRY and CDR2 SYGVKD. V lost 7 bases and J 0 bases, leaving 15 bases between the germline ends. The CDR3 loop spans 16 amino acids. The DNA for the CDR3 is TGTGCCATCATTAGAAGGGACACCACAACTAATGAAAAACTGTTTTTT. It encodes CAIIRRDTTTNEKLFF.

This sequence joins TRBV2 and TRBJ2-1, with TRBD1 as a possible D gene (6 bases). This CDR3 comprises 12 residues. CDR1 and CDR2 from the germline V gene are SNHLY and FYNNEI. The V end lost 8 bases, the J end lost 2 bases, and 7 bases lay between the germline ends. The CDR3 DNA reads as TGTGCCAGCCACAGGGCCTACAATGAGCAGTTCTTC. This gives the protein CASHRAYNEQFF.

V is TRBV6-1 and J is TRBJ2-6, with D possibly being TRBD2 (6 bases). The CDR3 contains 17 residues. V was pared by 3 bases and J by 0 bases, with 12 bases between. Germline V gives CDR1 MNHNS, CDR2 SASEGT. The CDR3 bases are TGTGCCAGCAGTGACGGGGGTTACCTCTCTGGGGCCAACGTCCTGACTTTC. As protein: CASSDGGYLSGANVLTF.

The chain couples TRBV20-1 to TRBJ2-7; D is ambiguous. Germline V gives CDR1 DFQATT, CDR2 SNEGSKA (reference sequence). The ends were cut back, 7 bases at V and 5 bases at J, with 15 bases in the middle. The CDR3 is 12 amino acids. CDR3 protein: CSVQGRQDEQYF. The CDR3 DNA reads as TGCAGTGTTCAAGGGCGCCAGGACGAGCAGTACTTC.

This clonotype has ten or more counts. The rearrangement links TRBV18 to TRBJ1-2; D is possibly TRBD1 (5 bases). This CDR3 has 16 amino acids. V was trimmed by 5 bases and J by 2 bases, leaving 18 bases between them. Germline lookup yields CDR1 KGHSH and CDR2 LQKENI. Written as DNA, the CDR3 is TGTGCCAGCTCAAGGCCCGGGACCGTCGCGAACTATGGCTACACCTTC. This encodes CASSRPGTVANYGYTF.

This clonotype was found many times. V usage is TRBV6-5 and J usage is TRBJ1-2, with D possibly matching TRBD1 (6 bases). Per the germline V gene, CDR1 is MNHEY and CDR2 is SVGAGI. Trimming cost V 4 bases and J 7 bases, with 13 bases left between them. The CDR3 totals 13 residues. The CDR3 here is CASSSQGDLGYTF. CDR3 bases: TGTGCCAGCAGTTCACAGGGAGATCTTGGCTACACCTTC.

The rearrangement links TRBV15 to TRBJ1-4; D is uncertain. Germline V gene sequence: CDR1 LNHNV, CDR2 YYDKDF (reference sequence). The CDR3 is made up of 10 amino acids. Trimming removed 5 bases from V and 8 bases from J, with 3 bases in between. CDR3 region: CATSWEKLFF. CDR3 nucleotides: TGTGCCACCAGCTGGGAAAAACTGTTTTTT. Full variable domain (rest looked up from reference TRBV15 and TRBJ1-4): DAMVIQNPRYQVTQFGKPVTLSCSQTLNHNVMYWYQQKSSQAPKLLFHYYDKDFNNEADTPDNFQSRRPNTSFCFLDIRSPGLGDTAMYLCATSWEKLFFGSGTQLSVL.

V gene TRBV10-1 combines with J gene TRBJ1-3; 12 bases are a match to TRBD1. The CDR3 runs 18 residues. The germline V gene has CDR1 WNHNN and CDR2 SYGVQD (reference sequence). With V trimmed by 0 bases and J by 8 bases, 11 bases remained unmatched. CDR3 loop: CASSESRDRGRDGYTIYF. DNA of the CDR3: TGCGCCAGCAGTGAGTCGAGGGACAGGGGGCGCGATGGCTACACCATATATTTT.

As concerns this clonotype: The germline gene is not matched at one end of the junction; a read error may be the cause. The chain is built from TRBV11-3 and TRBJ1-2, with unresolved D. This CDR3 region has 11 residues. CDR1 is SGHNT, CDR2 YENEEA, per germline. In nucleotides, the CDR3 is TGTGCCAGCAGGGACGCCTATGGCTCCGCTTTC. Translation: CASRDAYGSAF.

This chain links TRBV6-1 with TRBJ1-5, with 7 bases that match TRBD1. V was clipped by 10 bases and J by 7 bases; unmatched bases: 10. The germline gives CDR1 MNHNS, CDR2 SASEGT. The CDR3 loop spans 13 amino acids. The CDR3 bases are TGTGCCAACCAGGGGGGGCGCGGACAGCCCCAGCATTTT. Amino acid sequence: CANQGGRGQPQHF.

The gene calls are TRBV10-3 and TRBJ2-2; D perhaps matches TRBD1 (5 bases). CDR1 and CDR2 (germline): ENHRY, SYGVKD. The CDR3 consists of 11 residues. V was pared by 5 bases and J by 8 bases, with 6 bases between. CDR3 region: CAISRTGELFF. In nucleotides, the CDR3 is TGTGCCATCAGTCGGACAGGGGAGCTGTTTTTT.

This clonotype was seen repeatedly, ten times or more. The V and J genes are TRBV9 and TRBJ2-5; the D is unclear. Trimming cost V 4 bases and J 1 base, with 14 bases left between them. The CDR3 has 15 residues. CDR1 is SGDLS, CDR2 YYNGEE, per germline. Here the CDR3 reads CASSPSGWTQETQYF. Written as DNA, the CDR3 is TGTGCCAGCAGCCCTAGTGGGTGGACCCAAGAGACCCAGTACTTC.

This clonotype was seen many times. The chain is built from TRBV18 and TRBJ2-7; 8 nucleotides agree with TRBD1. The V segment lost 4 bases and the J segment 7 bases; nucleotides outside the gene matches: 9. This CDR3 region has 14 residues. Germline V CDR1 and CDR2: KGHSH, LQKENI. The CDR3 region is CASSRPTGAGEQYF. The CDR3 nucleotides read TGTGCCAGCTCACGGCCGACAGGGGCGGGAGAGCAGTACTTC.

This clonotype occurred many times. V is TRBV7-8 and J is TRBJ1-2, with D unclear. CDR1 is SGHVS, CDR2 FQNEAQ, per germline. The CDR3 sequence is 15 residues long. V was cut by 1 base and J by 4 bases, with 13 bases left in between. CDR3 sequence reads: CASSLVLSAVYGYTF. CDR3 nucleotides: TGTGCCAGCAGCTTAGTATTGTCGGCAGTCTATGGCTACACCTTC.

Worth noting for this clonotype: The junction departs from the called germline gene at one end, perhaps through a read error. The chain uses TRBV11-3 and TRBJ1-2, with no clear D. Germline assignment: CDR1 SGHNT and CDR2 YENEEA. The CDR3 contains 11 residues. The CDR3 reads CASRDAYGSTF. The CDR3 DNA reads as TGTGCCAGCAGGGACGCCTATGGCTCCACCTTC.

This clonotype was picked up many times. The chain joins TRBV5-6 to TRBJ2-7; D not certain. Germline V gene sequence: CDR1 SGHDT, CDR2 YYEEEE. The CDR3 is 15 amino acids. V lost 1 base and J lost 2, with 13 bases in between. The DNA of the CDR3 is TGTGCCAGCAGCTTGAGAGGCCTTGAAACCTACGAGCAGTACTTC. This codes for CASSLRGLETYEQYF.

This clonotype was counted many times. The chain recombines TRBV2 with TRBJ1-4, with D tentatively TRBD1 (5 bases). The CDR3 spans 16 residues. V lost 5 bases to trimming and J lost 3 bases, with 16 bases between them. Germline V gene lookup returns CDR1 SNHLY and CDR2 FYNNEI. CDR3 DNA sequence: TGTGCCAGCAGTACCTGGGGGTTGATCGCTAATGAAAAACTGTTTTTT. Translating gives CASSTWGLIANEKLFF. Full variable domain (remainder filled in from reference TRBV2 and TRBJ1-4): EPEVTQTPSHQVTQMGQEVILRCVPISNHLYFYWYRQILGQKVEFLVSFYNNEISEKSEIFDDQFSVERPDGSNFTLKIRSTKLEDSAMYFCASSTWGLIANEKLFFGSGTQLSVL.

This clonotype has at least ten counts. The CDR3, as DNA: TGTGCCAGCAGCCAAGATTCATGGGACAATAACTATGGCTACACCTTC. This codes for CASSQDSWDNNYGYTF. V gene TRBV4-2 combines with J gene TRBJ1-2; tentatively, D is TRBD1 (6 bases). CDR1 LGHNA and CDR2 YNFKEQ come from the germline V gene. V was pared by 0 bases and J by 1 base, with 12 bases between. The CDR3 is 16 residues long.

This clonotype has at least ten counts. J is TRBJ2-7 and V is TRBV30; TRBD2 matches at 9 bases. Germline lookup yields CDR1 GTSNPN and CDR2 SVGIG (reference sequence). This CDR3 region has 15 residues. Trimming took 2 bases from V and 6 from J; bases not matched to a gene: 11. The CDR3 region is CAWSYGSGRFSEQYF. CDR3 nucleotide sequence: TGTGCCTGGAGTTATGGTAGCGGGAGATTCTCCGAGCAGTACTTC.

This clonotype was seen many times. The chain is built from TRBV5-8 and TRBJ1-6; 7 bases are a match to TRBD1. V lost 3 bases to trimming and J lost 7 bases; unmatched junction nucleotides: 1. Germline lookup yields CDR1 SGHTS and CDR2 YDEGEE. The CDR3 has 13 amino acids. The chain's CDR3 is CASSWGQNSPLHF. Written as DNA, the CDR3 is TGTGCCAGCAGCTGGGGACAGAATTCACCCCTCCACTTT.

This clonotype was observed a few times. A much larger clone differs by one base, so this may be a read error. This CDR3 fails to terminate in the conserved phenylalanine or tryptophan, so it likely reflects a read error. The chain links TRBV7-9 to TRBJ2-1; TRBD2 matches 9 bases. Per germline, CDR1 SEHNR and CDR2 FQNEAQ (reference sequence). The CDR3 is 14 amino acids. V was pared by 8 bases and J by 4 bases, with 6 bases of the junction left unmatched. This CDR3 is CASGRLADYNEQFL. The CDR3 DNA follows: TGTGCCAGCGGCCGACTAGCGGATTACAATGAGCAGTTCCTC.